One and the same sample provided the 15 T cell receptor beta chains below, sequenced in a study of blood T cell repertoires in COVID-19 (dated by TCRdb to 2019 to 2021). Libraries were built with the immunoSEQ multiplex PCR assay. TCRdb limited this immuneACCESS table to in-frame rearrangements with V and J called. A share of clones is missing; checked studies link under half to unresolved V genes, and the rest is unexplained. The sample records about 180,000 clones, about 83% of which are singletons. Around 8.6% of the sample belongs to the ten largest clones. The sequenced sample consisted of PBMCs or T cells enriched from blood (not recorded which). These receptors all come from a woman aged 25-40 years who had recovered from COVID-19.

The V call is TRBV29-1, the J call TRBJ2-7; D is possibly TRBD2 (5 bases). Trimming stripped 4 bases from V and 3 bases from J, with 22 bases between. There are 16 residues in the CDR3. In germline, CDR1 is SQVTM, CDR2 ANQGSEA. Here the CDR3 reads CSVVPRTDLTYYEQYF. In DNA, the CDR3 is TGCAGCGTTGTCCCTCGGACTGATCTCACTTACTACGAGCAGTACTTC.

This sequence joins TRBV6-5 and TRBJ1-2, with 7 bases aligning to TRBD1. CDR3 length: 15 residues. Germline V lookup: CDR1 MNHEY, CDR2 SVGAGI. With V trimmed by 8 bases and J by 4 bases, 13 bases remained unmatched. The CDR3: CASYNPGQPLYGYTF. The CDR3 nucleotides read TGTGCCAGCTACAACCCGGGACAGCCTCTCTATGGCTACACCTTC.

Notes on this clone: The same CDR3 can be traced to other DNA sequences in this sample. The chain employs TRBV6-5 and TRBJ2-5; tentatively, D is TRBD2 (5 bases). In germline, CDR1 is MNHEY, CDR2 SVGAGI. CDR3 length: 14 amino acids. The ends were cut back, 0 bases at V and 2 bases at J, with 7 bases in the middle. The CDR3 here is CASSYSGGQETQYF. In DNA, the CDR3 is TGTGCCAGCAGTTACTCGGGCGGGCAAGAGACCCAGTACTTC.

This chain joins TRBV27 and TRBJ2-1, with 11 bases identical to TRBD1. V shed 2 bases, J shed 5 bases, and the junction held 8 bases outside the gene matches. The CDR3 covers 17 residues. Germline values: CDR1 MNHEY, CDR2 SMNVEV (reference sequence). CDR3 loop: CASSLVGGQGGNNEQFF. As DNA, the CDR3 is TGTGCCAGCAGTTTAGTAGGGGGACAGGGGGGGAACAATGAGCAGTTCTTC.

This clone was counted once. The chain joins TRBV6-5 to TRBJ1-6; 7 bases map to TRBD1. The CDR3 totals 15 residues. Trimming cost V 6 bases and J 7 bases; bases outside gene matches: 9. Germline V gene lookup returns CDR1 MNHEY and CDR2 SVGAGI. The CDR3 bases are TGTGCCAGCAGCCTCCCGACAGGGAGAAATTCACCCCTCCACTTT. Amino acid sequence: CASSLPTGRNSPLHF.

This clone was counted once. V usage is TRBV27 and J usage is TRBJ2-1; D unclear. The CDR3 extends over 12 amino acids. Germline assignment: CDR1 MNHEY and CDR2 SMNVEV (reference sequence). The ends were cut back, 6 bases at V and 10 bases at J, with 13 bases in the middle. CDR3: CASSSVLREQFF. In DNA form, the CDR3 reads TGTGCCAGCAGCTCCGTTTTACGGGAGCAGTTCTTC.

The chain couples TRBV6-4 to TRBJ2-7; 7 bases match TRBD1. The length of the CDR3 is 12 residues. Trimming cost V 11 bases and J 6 bases; bases outside gene matches: 10. The V gene's germline CDR1 is MRHNA and CDR2 SNTAGT. The chain's CDR3 is CAGQVRWLEQYF. CDR3 DNA sequence: TGTGCCGGACAGGTTAGGTGGCTCGAGCAGTACTTC.

The V gene is TRBV7-8, the J gene TRBJ1-4; a possible D gene is TRBD1 (6 bases). Germline CDR1 is SGHVS and CDR2 is FQNEAQ. Trimming removed 5 bases from V and 8 bases from J, with 18 bases in between. CDR3 length equals 15 residues. CDR3 DNA: TGTGCCAGCAGCCCCGCGGGGGGCGTGGGCGAAAAACTGTTTTTT. Amino acid sequence: CASSPAGGVGEKLFF. The complete variable domain, with remaining parts taken from reference TRBV7-8 and TRBJ1-4, reads GAGVSQSPRYKVAKRGQDVALRCDPISGHVSLFWYQQALGQGPEFLTYFQNEAQLDKSGLPSDRFFAERPEGSVSTLKIQRTQQEDSAVYLCASSPAGGVGEKLFFGSGTQLSVL.

The CDR3, as DNA: TGCGCCAGCAGACTAGCGGGGGCCAGCTCCTACGAGCAGTACTTC. Its translation is CASRLAGASSYEQYF. This chain uses TRBV5-1 with TRBJ2-7; the match to TRBD2 covers 11 bases. Germline CDR1 is SGHRS and CDR2 is YFSETQ. The CDR3 sequence is 15 residues long. With V trimmed by 5 bases and J by 0 bases, 4 bases remained unmatched.

The chain joins TRBV30 to TRBJ2-6; weak D call: TRBD1 (5 bases). This CDR3 contains 15 residues. CDR1 is GTSNPN and CDR2 is SVGIG in the germline V gene (reference sequence). The V end was cut by 2 bases, the J end by 0 bases, with 8 bases between. CDR3 sequence reads: CAWSSGISGANVLTF. CDR3 in DNA: TGTGCCTGGAGTTCAGGGATCTCTGGGGCCAACGTCCTGACTTTC.

The chain employs TRBV1 and TRBJ2-7; the table names TRBD2, a call not compared with the DNA. TRBV1 is annotated as a pseudogene. The CDR3 spans 17 residues. CDR3 loop: CTSSQNSGRAGGYEQYF. CDR3 coding DNA: TGCACCAGCAGCCAAAATAGCGGGAGGGCTGGCGGGTACGAGCAGTACTTC.

This clone has a single count. This chain uses TRBV5-1 with TRBJ1-5, with D possibly being TRBD1 (6 bases). The CDR3 has 14 amino acids. V lost 4 bases and J 9 bases, leaving 17 bases between the germline ends. CDR1 SGHRS and CDR2 YFSETQ come from the germline V gene. CDR3 loop: CASSTGTPGGPQHF. As DNA, the CDR3 is TGCGCCAGCAGCACCGGGACACCTGGGGGGCCCCAGCATTTT.

The V and J genes are TRBV18 and TRBJ2-5; 7 nucleotides align to TRBD2. J lost 1 base, V lost 0 bases, and 5 bases had no gene match. This CDR3 has 16 residues. In germline, CDR1 is KGHSH, CDR2 LQKENI. The CDR3 sequence: CASSPPAGGFQETQYF. CDR3 nucleotides: TGTGCCAGCTCACCACCCGCCGGGGGGTTCCAAGAGACCCAGTACTTC.

V usage is TRBV29-1 and J usage is TRBJ2-3, with 9 bases aligning to TRBD1. Germline V gene data show CDR1 as SQVTM and CDR2 as ANQGSEA. J gave up 2 bases and V 5 bases, and 11 bases lay outside the gene matches. The CDR3 covers 16 residues. CDR3 sequence reads: CSVSPNRGQVTDTQYF. CDR3 coding DNA: TGCAGCGTTTCCCCCAACAGGGGGCAGGTCACAGATACGCAGTATTTT.

A few counts support this clone. This chain joins TRBV2 and TRBJ2-1, with TRBD2 matching over 8 bases. Germline loops: CDR1 SNHLY, CDR2 FYNNEI. The CDR3 consists of 16 residues. The V segment lost 7 bases and the J segment 7 bases; nucleotides outside the gene matches: 15. The CDR3 loop reads CASTRLAGGKINEQFF. CDR3 DNA sequence: TGTGCCAGCACCCGCCTGGCGGGAGGTAAAATAAATGAGCAGTTCTTC.